A selection of T cell receptor delta chains follows, all from one sample in a study of in vitro expanded adult blood gammadelta T cells. TCRdb re-called clones from the 5' RACE reads using CATT. Altogether several hundred delta-chain clones are present, roughly 36% being singletons, with the ten largest covering 20%. Their recognized antigens are unknown. The input for sequencing was gamma-delta T cells from peripheral blood expanded in culture, taken from an in vitro culture stimulated with zoledronate. Receptor source: an adult in good health. CDR3s include the opening cysteine and the closing phenylalanine or tryptophan. The order of the fields is V gene, D gene, J gene, clone size, CDR3 protein. A D gene is named only where the DNA matches it firmly. Only some rows state a clone size, as once, few, many or a class for expanded clones.

v_call: TRDV2; d_call: TRDD3; j_call: TRDJ1; clone_size: large; cdr3_aa: CACDTVAGDKKVELIF
v_call: TRDV2; d_call: NA; j_call: TRDJ1; clone_size: large; cdr3_aa: CACDTVGGDHKLIF
v_call: TRDV2; d_call: TRDD3; j_call: TRDJ1; clone_size: NA; cdr3_aa: CACDLLGEPDKLIF
v_call: TRDV2; d_call: NA; j_call: TRDJ1; clone_size: NA; cdr3_aa: CACDSIPSRVQRDKLIF
v_call: TRDV2; d_call: TRDD3; j_call: TRDJ1; clone_size: NA; cdr3_aa: CACDTLGDITDKLIF
v_call: TRDV2; d_call: TRDD3; j_call: TRDJ1; clone_size: few; cdr3_aa: CACDTVGDKGDKLIF
v_call: TRDV2; d_call: TRDD3; j_call: TRDJ3; clone_size: large; cdr3_aa: CACDTGGYLSWDTRQMFF
v_call: TRDV2; d_call: TRDD3; j_call: TRDJ1; clone_size: large; cdr3_aa: CACDTLPGDTRENADKLIF
v_call: TRDV2; d_call: TRDD3; j_call: TRDJ1; clone_size: large; cdr3_aa: CACDTVEVLGASKLIF
v_call: TRDV2; d_call: TRDD3; j_call: TRDJ1; clone_size: NA; cdr3_aa: CACDTVSGGSSSNTDKLIF
v_call: TRDV2; d_call: TRDD3; j_call: TRDJ1; clone_size: NA; cdr3_aa: CACDTVSTGGYTDKLIF
v_call: TRDV2; d_call: TRDD3; j_call: TRDJ1; clone_size: NA; cdr3_aa: CACDPLPTLGDTGPHTDKLIF
v_call: TRDV2; d_call: TRDD3; j_call: TRDJ1; clone_size: NA; cdr3_aa: CACDTVPSGGPRTDKLIF
v_call: TRDV2; d_call: TRDD3; j_call: TRDJ1; clone_size: NA; cdr3_aa: CACDTVLGDTRVDKLIF
v_call: TRDV2; d_call: NA; j_call: TRDJ1; clone_size: few; cdr3_aa: CACDPLLTNTDKLIF
v_call: TRDV2; d_call: TRDD3; j_call: TRDJ1; clone_size: NA; cdr3_aa: CACDPVLGDTITDKLIF
v_call: TRDV2; d_call: TRDD3; j_call: TRDJ1; clone_size: large; cdr3_aa: CACDPVLGTYTDKLIF
v_call: TRDV2; d_call: NA; j_call: TRDJ1; clone_size: once; cdr3_aa: CACDTAERGTFDKLIF
v_call: TRDV2; d_call: TRDD3; j_call: TRDJ1; clone_size: NA; cdr3_aa: CACDPLPSVMGELYTDKLIF
v_call: TRDV2; d_call: TRDD3; j_call: TRDJ1; clone_size: NA; cdr3_aa: CACDTVGDSMTDKLIF
v_call: TRDV2; d_call: NA; j_call: TRDJ1; clone_size: NA; cdr3_aa: CACDPLSSDPYTDKLIF
v_call: TRDV2; d_call: TRDD3; j_call: TRDJ1; clone_size: large; cdr3_aa: CACDKLGDFDKLIF
v_call: TRDV2; d_call: TRDD3; j_call: TRDJ1; clone_size: NA; cdr3_aa: CACDTLNWGMDTDKLIF
v_call: TRDV2; d_call: TRDD3; j_call: TRDJ1; clone_size: few; cdr3_aa: CACDILVLGDKSTDKLIF
v_call: TRDV2; d_call: NA; j_call: TRDJ1; clone_size: few; cdr3_aa: CACDTVKGSRGGLTDKLIF
v_call: TRDV2; d_call: NA; j_call: TRDJ1; clone_size: NA; cdr3_aa: CACDKLPSPEPMAWADTDKLIF
v_call: TRDV2; d_call: TRDD3; j_call: TRDJ1; clone_size: few; cdr3_aa: CACDTSFGSTGGHQYTDKLIF
v_call: TRDV2; d_call: TRDD3; j_call: TRDJ3; clone_size: large; cdr3_aa: CACDELGDPQMFF
v_call: TRDV2; d_call: TRDD3; j_call: TRDJ1; clone_size: few; cdr3_aa: CACDQIRWGIRADTDKLIF
v_call: TRDV2; d_call: TRDD3; j_call: TRDJ1; clone_size: NA; cdr3_aa: CACDGLGGVREALFTDKLIF
v_call: TRDV2; d_call: TRDD3; j_call: TRDJ1; clone_size: few; cdr3_aa: CACDSVLGIRGKETTDKLIF
v_call: TRDV2; d_call: TRDD3; j_call: TRDJ1; clone_size: NA; cdr3_aa: CACDGILGDTVTDKLIF